A selection of T cell receptor beta chains follows, all from one sample in a study of T cells in Graves' hyperthyroidism and ophthalmopathy. One entry per CDR3 protein results from TCRdb running MiXCR on the multiplex PCR reads. The sample gives over 650,000 distinct CDR3 sequences, 45% of which show up once; about 7.2% is in the top ten. Material for sequencing was peripheral blood or thyroid tissue (not recorded which). These receptors were collected from an adult man with Graves' disease, either hyperthyroidism or ophthalmopathy (not recorded which). Both conserved end residues are part of each CDR3. The D gene is left open where the match is weak. Clone size appears in some rows only: once, few, many, or a class for an expanded clone.

J | V | D | size | DNA | CDR3
TRBJ2-5 | TRBV10-3 | TRBD1 | . | TGTGCCAGCAGTCCGGGACAGAAGTACCAAGAGACCCAGTACTTC | CASSPGQKYQETQYF
TRBJ1-2 | TRBV29-1 | . | many | TGCAGCGTTGAGGGTTCAGGCGGAGGCTACACCTTC | CSVEGSGGGYTF
TRBJ2-7 | TRBV20-1 | . | . | TGCAGTGCTAGTGCCAGGGGCGGCGAGCAGTACTTC | CSASARGGEQYF
TRBJ2-7 | TRBV20-1 | TRBD2 | few | TGCAGTGCTGGACTCAGGACTAGCGCCTACGAGCAGTACTTC | CSAGLRTSAYEQYF
TRBJ2-6 | TRBV19 | . | many | TGTGCCAGTAGCTACGGGAGATCCTCCTCTGGGGCCAACGTCCTGACTTTC | CASSYGRSSSGANVLTF
TRBJ1-1 | TRBV29-1 | . | many | TGCAGCGTTGGACGTCAACAGAACACTGAAGCTTTCTTT | CSVGRQQNTEAFF
TRBJ1-2 | TRBV7-8 | . | . | TGCGCCAGCAGCCAAGATGGGGAGGGTGACTATGGCTACACCTTC | CASSQDGEGDYGYTF
TRBJ1-2 | TRBV10-3 | . | . | TGTGCCATCAGTGGCCGCCTTCTACAATGGAGCTATGGCTACACCTTC | CAISGRLLQWSYGYTF
TRBJ1-3 | TRBV10-3 | . | . | TGTGCCATCAGTGGGACCTCTGGAAACACCATATATTTT | CAISGTSGNTIYF
TRBJ2-7 | TRBV20-1 | . | many | TGCAGTGCCACATCCCCCTCCTACGAGCAGTACTTC | CSATSPSYEQYF
TRBJ2-5 | TRBV29-1 | . | many | TGCGTGGCGGGCAGGGGTCAAGAGACCCAGTACTTC | CVAGRGQETQYF
TRBJ1-4 | TRBV19 | TRBD1 | . | TGTGCCAGTAGTATACAGGGGACAGGGGGCAATGAAAAACTGTTTTTT | CASSIQGTGGNEKLFF
TRBJ1-1 | TRBV19 | . | . | TGTGCCAGTAGTATATTGTTGGCGACCACTGAAGCTTTCTTT | CASSILLATTEAFF
TRBJ2-5 | TRBV2 | . | . | TGTGCCAGCAGTGTTGCGCACCCGGTGGGGTTATCGGAGACCCAGTACTTC | CASSVAHPVGLSETQYF
TRBJ1-5 | TRBV10-3 | TRBD1 | . | TGTGCCAGCAGCCGAACAGGGGACCATAGCAATCAGCCCCAGCATTTT | CASSRTGDHSNQPQHF
TRBJ2-7 | TRBV5-4 | TRBD2 | . | TGTGCCAGCAGCTTAACCGGGACTAGGGACGAGCAGTACTTC | CASSLTGTRDEQYF
TRBJ2-6 | TRBV25-1 | . | . | TGTGCCAGCAGTGACCCCTCCTCTGGGGCCAACGTCCTGACTTTC | CASSDPSSGANVLTF
TRBJ2-5 | TRBV11-2 | . | many | TGTGCCAGCAGCTTAGATTGGCGCGAGACCCAGTACTTC | CASSLDWRETQYF
TRBJ2-6 | TRBV5-1 | . | few | TGCGCCAGCAGCACACTACCTGGGGCCAACGTCCTGACTTTC | CASSTLPGANVLTF
TRBJ2-5 | TRBV15 | . | . | TGTGCCACCAGCACCTCCCTCGGGGAGACCCAGTACTTC | CATSTSLGETQYF
TRBJ1-1 | TRBV12-3/TRBV12-4 | . | . | TGTGCCAGCAGTTTTAGAAGGGGGAACACTGAAGCTTTCTTT | CASSFRRGNTEAFF
TRBJ2-5 | TRBV15 | . | . | TGTGCCACCAGCTTGTTCGCACGAGGAAGCCTATTAGAGACCCAGTACTTC | CATSLFARGSLLETQYF
TRBJ2-2 | TRBV24-1 | . | . | TGTGCCACACAAGGTGGGGAAACCGGGGAGCTGTTTTTT | CATQGGETGELFF
TRBJ1-1 | TRBV10-3 | . | . | TGTGCCATCACGCGGGACTCCACCCAGGCTTTCTTT | CAITRDSTQAFF
TRBJ2-2 | TRBV2 | TRBD1 | . | TGTGCCAGCAGTGACCCCTCAGACAGGGTGGGGCTAGAGAGCACCGGGGAGCTGTTTTTT | CASSDPSDRVGLESTGELFF
TRBJ1-6 | TRBV5-1 | . | . | TGCGCCAGCAGCTTGGGGCAGGGTCGTCCCCTCCACTTT | CASSLGQGRPLHF
TRBJ1-6 | TRBV7-2 | . | . | TGTGCCAGCAGCTTAGCGTGGGTAGGGTCACCCCTCCACTTT | CASSLAWVGSPLHF
TRBJ1-2 | TRBV15 | TRBD1 | . | TGTGCCACCAGCAGTAGGACAGGCGATAACTATGGCTACACCTTC | CATSSRTGDNYGYTF
TRBJ1-4 | TRBV29-1 | . | . | TGCAGCGTTGGCGATACAGGGACCCGGAATGAAAAACTGTTTTTT | CSVGDTGTRNEKLFF
TRBJ1-1 | TRBV20-1 | TRBD1 | few | TGCAGTGCAGCGGGACAGACACTGAACACTGAAGCTTTCTTT | CSAAGQTLNTEAFF
TRBJ2-5 | TRBV19 | . | . | TGTGCCAGTAGTATACGGACTGTCCAGTACTTC | CASSIRTVQYF
TRBJ2-5 | TRBV29-1 | . | few | TGCAGCGACGGGACGAACCAAGAGACCCAGTACTTC | CSDGTNQETQYF